This TCR beta chain was observed in a study of T cell responses to AZD1222 COVID-19 vaccine. Study-level results: Targets within unmutated variant regions were reportedly found for nearly half of spike-specific TCRs. Clonal diversity may have been underestimated, and the donors were mostly white British, with more females than males. The study found Spike-specific TCR breadth and depth rose after two AZD1222 doses. Vaccine-related CD4 TCRs covered spike, predominating at 160-218 and 743-854.

The CDR3 is made up of 16 amino acids. V lost 3 bases to trimming and J lost 1 base; unmatched junction nucleotides: 7. CDR1 SGHRS and CDR2 YFSETQ come from the germline V gene. Concerning this clone: Its antigen is currently unknown.

Libraries were prepared by immunoSEQ multiplex PCR; TCRdb keeps only in-frame clonotypes and omits some of them. This repertoire shows approximately 150,000 clones, 87% found once; its top ten account for about 3%. The source material was peripheral blood, sampled on day 0 of AZD1222 vaccination. This sequence originates from an adult in good health. V is TRBV5-1 and J is TRBJ1-1; 9 bases agree with TRBD1. The CDR3 nucleotides read TGCGCCAGCAGCTATGAAGGACAGGGGACGAACACTGAAGCTTTCTTT. This sequence encodes CASSYEGQGTNTEAFF.